These 13 T cell receptor beta chains were all obtained from the same sample, sequenced in a study of early T cells in non-severe SARS-CoV-2 infection. TCRdb fed the 5' RACE reads into MiXCR, producing one record per CDR3 protein. The sample lists some 56,000 distinct CDR3 sequences, approximately 10% seen once, with under 7.5% in the top ten. The specimen was whole blood. The receptors derive from an adult who was a healthcare worker with PCR-confirmed SARS-CoV-2 infection or an uninfected control (not recorded which).

In its sample, this clonotype was seen a few times. The chain combines TRBV5-1 with TRBJ2-1; D is uncertain. The length of the CDR3 is 15 residues. The ends were cut back, 3 bases at V and 2 bases at J, with 12 bases in the middle. The germline V gene encodes CDR1 SGHRS and CDR2 YFSETQ. The CDR3 region is CASSSDPSAYNEQFF. The CDR3 nucleotides are TGCGCCAGCAGCTCGGACCCGAGCGCCTACAATGAGCAGTTCTTC.

In this sample, this clonotype turned up many times. The chain links TRBV30 to TRBJ2-7; 9 nucleotides align to TRBD1. The CDR3 runs to 15 residues. The V segment lost 7 bases and the J segment 5 bases; nucleotides outside the gene matches: 15. Germline assignment: CDR1 GTSNPN and CDR2 SVGIG (reference sequence). Here the CDR3 DNA reads TGTGCCTCTAAACGTACCCGGGACAGGGAAAACGAGCAGTACTTC. Its protein product is CASKRTRDRENEQYF.

This clonotype was picked up many times. The rearrangement uses TRBV6-5 and TRBJ1-2, with TRBD1 matching over 7 bases. CDR3 length: 18 amino acids. The germline V gene has CDR1 MNHEY and CDR2 SVGAGI. V lost 5 bases, J lost 1 base, and 16 bases stayed unmatched. Here the CDR3 reads CASSESTYFGTDNYGYTF. CDR3 sequence (DNA): TGTGCCAGCAGTGAGAGTACTTATTTCGGGACAGATAACTATGGCTACACCTTC.

This clonotype has a count of ten or more. This chain uses TRBV12-5 with TRBJ1-3; 7 nucleotides match TRBD1. The J segment lost 4 bases and the V segment lost 4 bases, leaving 13 bases of the junction unmatched. The CDR3 runs to 17 residues. Germline CDR1 reads LGHNT; CDR2 reads FRNRAP. The CDR3: CASGSPQTGRAGNTIYF. Here the CDR3 DNA reads TGTGCTAGTGGTTCCCCGCAGACAGGGCGCGCGGGAAACACCATATATTTT.

The sample holds many counts of this clonotype. The chain employs TRBV3-1 and TRBJ2-3; 8 positions agree with TRBD2. V was clipped by 2 bases and J by 6 bases; unmatched bases: 13. The germline gives CDR1 LGHDT, CDR2 YNNKEL (reference sequence). This CDR3 is 17 amino acids long. The DNA of the CDR3 is TGTGCCAGCAGCCAAATGGTAGCGGGATCCAATTTGGATACGCAGTATTTT. Translated, it gives CASSQMVAGSNLDTQYF.

A few counts support this clonotype. V gene TRBV5-1 combines with J gene TRBJ2-5; tentatively, D is TRBD1 (6 bases). The V and J ends lost 4 bases and 3 bases respectively, with 10 bases between them. The CDR3 contains 13 residues. Germline values: CDR1 SGHRS, CDR2 YFSETQ. CDR3 nucleotides: TGCGCCAGCAGCCACAGGGTTGAAGAGACCCAGTACTTC. This gives the protein CASSHRVEETQYF.

The rearrangement links TRBV14 to TRBJ2-1, with D perhaps TRBD1 (5 bases). Per germline, CDR1 SGHDN and CDR2 FVKESK. Trimming stripped 3 bases from V and 6 bases from J, with 12 bases between. This CDR3 contains 14 residues. CDR3 DNA: TGTGCCAGCAGCCACAGCCAGGGTAGCAATGAGCAGTTCTTC. This sequence encodes CASSHSQGSNEQFF.

This clonotype was counted a few times. The CDR3 nucleotides are TGCAGCGTTGAGCCGACCACCTGGGGTGGCTACACCTTC. This sequence encodes CSVEPTTWGGYTF. The chain recombines TRBV29-1 with TRBJ1-2, with D hard to call. Germline CDR1 and CDR2: SQVTM and ANQGSEA. CDR3 size: 13 residues. Trimming took 3 bases from V and 7 from J, leaving 15 bases between them. Complete variable domain (other parts from reference TRBV29-1 and TRBJ1-2): SAVISQKPSRDICQRGTSLTIQCQVDSQVTMMFWYRQQPGQSLTLIATANQGSEATYESGFVIDKFPISRPNLTFSTLTVSNMSPEDSSIYLCSVEPTTWGGYTFGSGTRLTVV.

This clonotype occurred a few times. The chain is built from TRBV5-1 and TRBJ1-2; no clear D gene. Trimming shortened V by 1 base and J by 3 bases, and 10 bases separated the two germline ends. The germline CDR1 and CDR2 sequences are SGHRS and YFSETQ. This CDR3 contains 14 residues. In nucleotides, the CDR3 is TGCGCCAGCAGCTTGCCAGGACTAGACTATGGCTACACCTTC. Protein: CASSLPGLDYGYTF.

This clonotype has ten or more counts. The chain uses TRBV4-2 and TRBJ2-3; D may correspond to TRBD1 or TRBD2 (5 bases each). Trimming shortened V by 3 bases and J by 0 bases, and 16 bases separated the two germline ends. The V gene's germline CDR1 is LGHNA and CDR2 YNFKEQ. The CDR3 runs to 17 residues. The CDR3 DNA reads TGTGCCAGCAGCCAGAGGGGACCGACACCTAGCACAGATACGCAGTATTTT. It encodes CASSQRGPTPSTDTQYF.

This chain uses TRBV20-1 with TRBJ1-1; D ambiguous. Trimming stripped 6 bases from V and 2 bases from J, with 13 bases between. The CDR3 has 13 amino acids. CDR1 and CDR2 from the germline V gene are DFQATT and SNEGSKA (reference sequence). The CDR3 protein is CSAPRTVNTEAFF. The CDR3 DNA follows: TGCAGTGCCCCCAGGACTGTCAACACTGAAGCTTTCTTT.

This clonotype has ten or more counts. The rearrangement joins TRBV7-9 to TRBJ1-1; 7 bases map to TRBD1. The V gene's germline CDR1 is SEHNR and CDR2 FQNEAQ (reference sequence). This CDR3 has 11 amino acids. The ends lost 5 bases at V and 11 bases at J; junction bases unmatched: 5. The CDR3 loop is CASSVGQVAFF. In nucleotides, the CDR3 is TGTGCCAGCAGCGTAGGACAGGTGGCTTTCTTT.

CDR3 sequence: CASGASGSAKETQYF. DNA of the CDR3: TGCGCCAGTGGGGCATCCGGGAGCGCCAAAGAGACCCAGTACTTC. The chain combines TRBV5-1 with TRBJ2-5; possibly TRBD2 for D (6 bases). The CDR3 has 15 amino acids. Between the trimmed V and J ends, which lost 8 bases and 3 bases, there was a span of 20 bases. Germline V lookup: CDR1 SGHRS, CDR2 YFSETQ.